The sequence of this T cell receptor (beta chain) was determined in a study of Ad26.COV2.S vaccination and SARS-CoV-2 variants. Study context: Ad26.COV2.S shots went into the muscle once or twice, 56 days apart.

With regard to this clone: Its antigen remains unidentified.

Clones were sequenced by immunoSEQ multiplex PCR, and TCRdb holds only the in-frame ones, with some missing. The profile shows hundreds of thousands of clones, 80% to 90% of them singletons. Findings and limits, study-wide: Spike-specific TCR breadth ran higher among vaccine recipients than placebo recipients.

CDR1 MGHRA and CDR2 YSYEKL come from the germline V gene. V was cut by 0 bases and J by 4 bases, with 12 bases left in between. There are 15 residues in the CDR3. Treatment reported: 15 to 20 received Ad26.COV2.S at low or high dose, single or two shots; roughly 5 received placebo; per-sample allocation not given. Following the first vaccine or placebo injection, samples were taken on day 63. Built on an Ad26 vector, the vaccine expressed Wuhan-strain SARS-CoV-2 spike. The V and J genes are TRBV4-1 and TRBJ1-2, with D perhaps matching TRBD1 (5 bases). The source was peripheral blood, collected in a trial of Ad26.COV2.S vaccine versus placebo. This clonotype was sampled from a person between 18 and 65 years old who received the Ad26.COV2.S COVID-19 vaccine or a placebo. CDR3 sequence reads: CASSQEARGGYGYTF. In DNA form, the CDR3 reads TGCGCCAGCAGCCAAGAAGCACGGGGCGGCTATGGCTACACCTTC.